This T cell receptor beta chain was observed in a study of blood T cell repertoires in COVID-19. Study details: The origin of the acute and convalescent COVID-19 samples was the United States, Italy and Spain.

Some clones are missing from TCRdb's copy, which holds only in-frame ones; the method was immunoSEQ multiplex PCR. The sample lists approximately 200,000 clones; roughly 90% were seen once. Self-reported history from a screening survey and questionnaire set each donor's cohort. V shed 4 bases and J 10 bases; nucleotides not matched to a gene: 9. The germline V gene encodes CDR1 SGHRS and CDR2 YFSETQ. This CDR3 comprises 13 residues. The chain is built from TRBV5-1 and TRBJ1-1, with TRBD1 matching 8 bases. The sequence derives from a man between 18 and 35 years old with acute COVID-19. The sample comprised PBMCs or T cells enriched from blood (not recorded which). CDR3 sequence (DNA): TGCGCCAGCAGCCTAGGACAGGGAGTGGGAGCTTTCTTT. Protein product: CASSLGQGVGAFF.